These 16 T cell receptor beta chains were sequenced from one sample in a study of T cell repertoires in cytomegalovirus infection. The antigens of these receptors remain unknown. One entry per CDR3 protein results from TCRdb running MiXCR on the reads. The table lists 800,000 to 950,000 distinct CDR3 sequences, about 30% of them singletons. Specimen: cultured CD8+ T cells from PBMCs, collected from culture after CMV antigen stimulation. The receptors originated from a human donor in good health (CMV status not recorded). Some clones in this sample may be carry-over from other donors' samples.

V is TRBV7-9 and J is TRBJ2-1; TRBD2 matches at 9 bases. The germline V gene encodes CDR1 SEHNR and CDR2 FQNEAQ (reference sequence). J gave up 14 bases and V 8 bases, and 4 bases lay outside the gene matches. This CDR3 spans 10 amino acids. CDR3 sequence: CASGLAGEFF. CDR3 in DNA: TGTGCCAGCGGTTTAGCGGGGGAGTTCTTC.

J is TRBJ2-7 and V is TRBV12-3 or TRBV12-4; 9 bases align to TRBD2. Trimming took 6 bases from V and 5 from J; bases not matched to a gene: 11. The CDR3 covers 15 residues. The CDR3 DNA reads as TGTGCCAGCAGCCTTCTGGGACTAGCTCCCAACGAGCAGTACTTC. This codes for CASSLLGLAPNEQYF.

This chain joins TRBV24-1 and TRBJ2-1; TRBD2 matches at 10 bases. Germline CDR1 KGHDR, CDR2 SFDVKD. V lost 11 bases to trimming and J lost 4 bases; unmatched junction nucleotides: 10. The CDR3 has 15 residues. CDR3: CAISPSGGYYNEQFF. DNA of the CDR3: TGTGCCATCAGCCCTAGCGGGGGCTATTACAATGAGCAGTTCTTC.

This clonotype came up many times. J is TRBJ1-4 and V is TRBV7-2; TRBD1 might be the D (5 bases). Trimming cost V 1 base and J 7 bases, with 10 bases left between them. The germline V gene has CDR1 SGHTA and CDR2 FQGNSA. CDR3 length: 14 amino acids. The DNA for the CDR3 is TGTGCCAGCAGCTTAGTTGGGGCAAGTGAAAAACTGTTTTTT. This gives the protein CASSLVGASEKLFF. The entire variable domain, with the rest obtained from reference TRBV7-2 and TRBJ1-4, is as follows: GAGVSQSPSNKVTEKGKDVELRCDPISGHTALYWYRQSLGQGLEFLIYFQGNSAPDKSGLPSDRFSAERTGGSVSTLTIQRTQQEDSAVYLCASSLVGASEKLFFGSGTQLSVL.

With regard to this clonotype: An end of the junction does not agree with germline; a read error may underlie this. V gene TRBV18 combines with J gene TRBJ2-7, with 9 bases that match TRBD1. Looked up from germline, CDR1 is KGHSH and CDR2 is LQKENI. The CDR3 loop spans 15 amino acids. The CDR3 bases are TGTGTCAGCTCCCGGGGGGACAGGGCTTCCTACGAGCAGTACTTC. This translates into CVSSRGDRASYEQYF.

The chain couples TRBV7-6 to TRBJ1-3; TRBD1 agrees at 9 bases. The CDR3 loop spans 16 amino acids. J was trimmed by 3 bases and V by 4 bases; bases with no gene match: 7. Germline assignment: CDR1 SGHVS and CDR2 FNYEAQ. DNA of the CDR3: TGTGCCAGCAGCTCCCCACAGGGGGCTGATGGAAACACCATATATTTT. Its protein is CASSSPQGADGNTIYF.

V and J are TRBV10-3 and TRBJ1-6; 7 nucleotides agree with TRBD1. The J segment lost 10 bases and the V segment lost 3 bases, leaving 12 bases of the junction unmatched. This CDR3 spans 16 amino acids. Looked up from germline, CDR1 is ENHRY and CDR2 is SYGVKD. Here the CDR3 reads CAISDSTEGAVSPLHF. In DNA form, the CDR3 reads TGTGCCATCAGTGACTCAACAGAGGGGGCAGTGTCACCCCTCCACTTT.

The chain couples TRBV6-5 to TRBJ2-1, with 12 nucleotides matching TRBD2. The CDR3 extends over 15 amino acids. V was pared by 5 bases and J by 8 bases, with 7 bases of the junction left unmatched. Looked up from germline, CDR1 is MNHEY and CDR2 is SVGAGI. The CDR3 region is CASSVLAGGPYEQFF. In DNA form, the CDR3 reads TGTGCCAGCAGTGTCCTAGCGGGGGGGCCCTATGAGCAGTTCTTC.

This clonotype was picked up many times. This rearrangement joins TRBV5-8 to TRBJ2-1; 9 bases line up with TRBD2. CDR3 length equals 15 residues. Germline CDR1 SGHTS, CDR2 YDEGEE. With V trimmed by 1 base and J by 7 bases, 6 bases remained unmatched. CDR3 sequence: CASSLMASGINEQFF. CDR3 DNA: TGTGCCAGCAGCTTGATGGCTAGCGGGATTAATGAGCAGTTCTTC.

V and J are TRBV12-3 or TRBV12-4 and TRBJ1-4, with TRBD1 matching over 8 bases. V trimming: 2 bases; J trimming: 0 bases; junction bases outside the gene matches: 14. There are 20 residues in the CDR3. The CDR3 loop is CASSLFFPGTGDPTNEKLFF. DNA for the CDR3: TGTGCCAGCAGTTTATTCTTTCCCGGGACAGGAGATCCAACTAATGAAAAACTGTTTTTT.

The rearrangement uses TRBV9 and TRBJ1-2, with TRBD1 matching over 7 bases. The CDR3 length is 15 residues. V lost 0 bases to trimming and J lost 12 bases; unmatched junction nucleotides: 14. CDR1 is SGDLS and CDR2 is YYNGEE in the germline V gene. The CDR3, as DNA: TGTGCCAGCAGCGTAGTGAAACAGGGGCGCCTAGTCCACACCTTC. It yields the protein CASSVVKQGRLVHTF. The whole variable domain, filled in from reference TRBV9 and TRBJ1-2, reads DSGVTQTPKHLITATGQRVTLRCSPRSGDLSVYWYQQSLDQGLQFLIQYYNGEERAKGNILERFSAQQFPDLHSELNLSSLELGDSALYFCASSVVKQGRLVHTFGSGTRLTVV.

CDR3 in amino acids: CSVSDRGRRDEKLFF. The CDR3 region has the DNA TGCAGCGTCTCGGACAGGGGGCGCAGGGATGAAAAACTGTTTTTT. The chain joins TRBV29-1 to TRBJ1-4, with 11 bases identical to TRBD1. The CDR3 is made up of 15 amino acids. The V segment lost 6 bases and the J segment 6 bases; nucleotides outside the gene matches: 9. The germline V gene encodes CDR1 SQVTM and CDR2 ANQGSEA.

A remark on this clonotype: An end of the junction differs from the germline gene, which may be a read error. The chain has TRBV5-6 and TRBJ1-4, with 7 bases lining up with TRBD1. Germline V gives CDR1 SGHDT, CDR2 YYEEEE. The CDR3 contains 14 residues. As DNA, the CDR3 is TGTGCCAACAGCTTAGACAGGGTTGGAGAAAAACTGTTTTTT. Protein product: CANSLDRVGEKLFF. Based on the CDR3 plus reference TRBV5-6 and TRBJ1-4, the full variable domain is DAGVTQSPTHLIKTRGQQVTLRCSPKSGHDTVSWYQQALGQGPQFIFQYYEEEERQRGNFPDRFSGHQFPNYSSELNVNALLLGDSALYLCANSLDRVGEKLFFGSGTQLSVL.

This clonotype appeared a few times. The chain carries TRBV27 and TRBJ1-5; TRBD1 is a possible D gene (5 bases). The CDR3 has 14 amino acids. The V gene lost 3 bases and the J gene lost 7 bases, with 13 bases spanning the gap. Germline V gene data show CDR1 as MNHEY and CDR2 as SMNVEV (reference sequence). CDR3 in amino acids: CASSFAGSGQPQHF. The CDR3 DNA is TGTGCCAGCAGTTTCGCAGGGTCGGGACAGCCCCAGCATTTT.

The chain uses TRBV28 and TRBJ1-1, with a possible D match to TRBD1 (5 bases). The CDR3 has 12 residues. V lost 2 bases, J lost 11 bases, and 12 bases lay in between. Germline V gene sequence: CDR1 MDHEN, CDR2 SYDVKM. The CDR3 region has the DNA TGTGCCAGCAGTTTAGGGGGGAATCATGCTTTCTTT. It is translated as CASSLGGNHAFF. Supplemented by reference TRBV28 and TRBJ1-1, the full variable domain reads DVKVTQSSRYLVKRTGEKVFLECVQDMDHENMFWYRQDPGLGLRLIYFSYDVKMKEKGDIPEGYSVSREKKERFSLILESASTNQTSMYLCASSLGGNHAFFGQGTRLTVV.

The sample holds a few counts of this clonotype. The V call is TRBV7-9, the J call TRBJ2-2; 8 nucleotides match TRBD1. With 11 bases clipped from V and 0 bases from J, the junction kept 2 bases outside the gene matches. The CDR3 has 13 amino acids. Germline CDR1 is SEHNR and CDR2 is FQNEAQ (reference sequence). This CDR3 is CAEQGANTGELFF. CDR3 coding DNA: TGTGCCGAACAGGGGGCGAACACCGGGGAGCTGTTTTTT.